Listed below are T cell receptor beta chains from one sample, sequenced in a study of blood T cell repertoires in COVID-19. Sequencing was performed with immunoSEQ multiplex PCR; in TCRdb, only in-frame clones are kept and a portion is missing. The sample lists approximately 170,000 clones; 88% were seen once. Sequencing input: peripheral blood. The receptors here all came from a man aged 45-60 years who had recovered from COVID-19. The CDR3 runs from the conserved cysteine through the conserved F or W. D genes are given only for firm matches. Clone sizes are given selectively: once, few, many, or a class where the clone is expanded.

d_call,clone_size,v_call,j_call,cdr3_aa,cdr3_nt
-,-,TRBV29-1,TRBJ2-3,CSVAARGSTDTQYF,TGCAGCGTTGCCGCCCGGGGAAGCACAGATACGCAGTATTTT
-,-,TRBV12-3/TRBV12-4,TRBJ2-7,CASSLSGDYEQYF,TGTGCCAGCAGCCTCTCGGGGGACTACGAGCAGTACTTC
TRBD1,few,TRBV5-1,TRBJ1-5,CASSFGQGGQPQHF,TGCGCCAGCAGCTTTGGACAGGGGGGACAGCCCCAGCATTTT
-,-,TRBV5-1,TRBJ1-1,CASSLDGGGREAFF,TGCGCCAGCAGCTTGGATGGCGGGGGGAGGGAAGCTTTCTTT
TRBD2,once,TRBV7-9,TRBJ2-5,CASSGTSGRASFTQYF,TGTGCCAGCAGCGGTACTAGCGGGAGGGCCAGTTTTACCCAGTACTTC
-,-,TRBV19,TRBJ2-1,CASSMRSLRSGEQFF,TGTGCCAGTAGTATGCGTAGTTTACGGTCCGGTGAGCAGTTCTTC
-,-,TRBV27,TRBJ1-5,CASSLAAGAGNQPQHF,TGTGCCAGCAGTTTAGCCGCGGGGGCAGGTAATCAGCCCCAGCATTTT
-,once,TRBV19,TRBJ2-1,CASSRVAVSYNEQFF,TGTGCCAGTAGTAGAGTAGCGGTCTCCTACAATGAGCAGTTCTTC
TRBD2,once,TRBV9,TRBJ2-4,CASSGEIAGGLAKNIQYF,TGTGCCAGCAGCGGAGAGATAGCGGGAGGTTTGGCCAAAAACATTCAGTACTTC
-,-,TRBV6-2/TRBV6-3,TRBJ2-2,CASSYWSRGQAGELFF,TGTGCCAGCAGTTACTGGTCGCGGGGGCAGGCCGGGGAGCTGTTTTTT
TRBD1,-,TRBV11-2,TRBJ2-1,CASSSRQTGGENEQFF,TGTGCCAGCAGCTCCCGGCAGACAGGGGGCGAGAATGAGCAGTTCTTC
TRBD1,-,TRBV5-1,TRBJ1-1,CASSPGGARNTEAFF,TGCGCCAGCAGCCCAGGGGGCGCGAGGAACACTGAAGCTTTCTTT
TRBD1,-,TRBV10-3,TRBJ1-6,CAIRGQASSYNSPLHF,TGTGCCATCAGGGGACAGGCGAGCTCCTATAATTCACCCCTCCACTTT
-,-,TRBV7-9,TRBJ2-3,CASSLGRGAHRTDTQYF,TGTGCCAGCAGCTTAGGTCGGGGGGCGCATCGCACAGATACGCAGTATTTT
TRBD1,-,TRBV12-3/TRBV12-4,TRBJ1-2,CASSRTGGYTF,TGTGCCAGCAGTAGGACAGGGGGCTACACCTTC
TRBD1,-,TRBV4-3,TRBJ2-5,CASSPGQNQETQYF,TGCGCCAGCAGCCCGGGACAGAACCAAGAGACCCAGTACTTC
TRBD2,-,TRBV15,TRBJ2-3,CATRRLAGSTDTQYF,TGTGCCACCAGGAGACTAGCGGGGAGCACAGATACGCAGTATTTT
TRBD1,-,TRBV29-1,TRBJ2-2,CSVAGGGELFF,TGCAGCGTTGCAGGGGGCGGGGAGCTGTTTTTT
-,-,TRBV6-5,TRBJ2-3,CASSYYSKSTDTQYF,TGTGCCAGCAGTTACTACTCTAAGAGCACAGATACGCAGTATTTT
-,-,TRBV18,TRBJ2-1,CASSSPRQAYNEQFF,TGTGCCAGCTCATCTCCACGACAGGCTTACAATGAGCAGTTCTTC
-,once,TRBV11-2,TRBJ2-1,CASSRTLDRLNEQFF,TGTGCCAGCAGCCGAACCTTGGACAGACTCAATGAGCAGTTCTTC
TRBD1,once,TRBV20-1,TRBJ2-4,CSVGQGEVF,TGCAGTGTCGGACAGGGGGAAGTCTTC
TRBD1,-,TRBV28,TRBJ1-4,CASSPRTGEEKLFF,TGTGCCAGCAGTCCAAGGACAGGGGAAGAAAAACTGTTTTTT
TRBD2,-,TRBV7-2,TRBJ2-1,CASSAGLAGGHYNEQFF,TGTGCCAGCAGCGCGGGCCTAGCGGGAGGCCACTACAATGAGCAGTTCTTC
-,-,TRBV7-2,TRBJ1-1,CASSLDWRTEAFF,TGTGCCAGCAGCCTTGACTGGAGGACTGAAGCTTTCTTT
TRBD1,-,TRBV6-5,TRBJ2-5,CASSVPTGGLETQYF,TGTGCCAGCAGCGTGCCTACAGGGGGCTTAGAGACCCAGTACTTC
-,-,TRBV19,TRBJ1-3,CASSQTTGNTIYF,TGTGCCAGTAGTCAGACTACTGGAAACACCATATATTTT
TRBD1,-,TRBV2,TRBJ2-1,CASSPDRGKRNEQFF,TGTGCCAGCAGTCCTGACAGGGGGAAGCGCAATGAGCAGTTCTTC
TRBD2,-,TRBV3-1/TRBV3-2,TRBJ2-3,CASSPGLANTDTQYF,TGTGCCAGCAGCCCGGGACTAGCGAACACAGATACGCAGTATTTT
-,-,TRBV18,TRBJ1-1,CASSPKQGNTEAFF,TGTGCCAGCTCACCGAAACAGGGTAACACTGAAGCTTTCTTT